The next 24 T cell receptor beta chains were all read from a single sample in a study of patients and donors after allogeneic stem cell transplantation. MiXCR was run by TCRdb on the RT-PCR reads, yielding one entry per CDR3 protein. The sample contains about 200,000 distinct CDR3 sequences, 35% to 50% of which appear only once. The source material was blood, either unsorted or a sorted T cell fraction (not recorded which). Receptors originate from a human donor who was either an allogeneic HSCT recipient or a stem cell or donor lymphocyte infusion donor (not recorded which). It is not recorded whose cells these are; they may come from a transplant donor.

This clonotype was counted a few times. CDR3 sequence reads: CATSTDPFYGYTF. As DNA, the CDR3 is TGTGCCACCAGTACCGACCCCTTCTATGGCTACACCTTC. The chain uses TRBV24-1 and TRBJ1-2, with D unclear. The V and J ends lost 6 bases and 4 bases respectively, with 11 bases between them. The CDR3 covers 13 residues. Germline loops: CDR1 KGHDR, CDR2 SFDVKD.

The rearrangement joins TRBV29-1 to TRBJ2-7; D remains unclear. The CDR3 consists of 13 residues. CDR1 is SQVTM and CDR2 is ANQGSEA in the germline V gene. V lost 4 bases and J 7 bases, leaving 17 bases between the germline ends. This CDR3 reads CSVGPLVGGEQYF. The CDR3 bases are TGCAGCGTTGGGCCGCTAGTCGGTGGGGAGCAGTACTTC.

CDR3 in DNA: TGTGCCACCACAGGCCGGTACCAAGAGACCCAGTACTTC. Residues: CATTGRYQETQYF. The genes are TRBV6-6 and TRBJ2-5, with TRBD1 as a possible D gene (5 bases). V lost 10 bases, J lost 0 bases, and 12 bases lay in between. The length of the CDR3 is 13 residues. CDR1 is MNHNY and CDR2 is SVGAGI in the germline V gene (reference sequence).

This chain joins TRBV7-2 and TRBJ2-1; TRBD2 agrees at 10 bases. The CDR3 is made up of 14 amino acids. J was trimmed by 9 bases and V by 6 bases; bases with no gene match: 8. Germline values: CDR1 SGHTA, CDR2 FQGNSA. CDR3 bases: TGTGCCAGCAGTTCAGCGGGAGGGCGTCTTGAGCAGTTCTTC. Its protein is CASSSAGGRLEQFF.

For the CDR3, the DNA is TGTGCCAGCAGCCAAGAAGGCAGTTACACCGGGGAGCTGTTTTTT. Translation: CASSQEGSYTGELFF. The chain carries TRBV4-2 and TRBJ2-2, with D unresolved. This CDR3 is built from 15 residues. CDR1 is LGHNA and CDR2 is YNFKEQ in the germline V gene. Trimming removed 0 bases at V and 3 bases at J, with 8 bases between.

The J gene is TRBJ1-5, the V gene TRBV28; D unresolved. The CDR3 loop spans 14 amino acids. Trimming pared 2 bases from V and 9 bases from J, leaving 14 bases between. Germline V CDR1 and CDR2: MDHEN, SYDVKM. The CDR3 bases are TGTGCCAGCAGTTTAGAGGCCCCCGGAGGGCCCCAGCATTTT. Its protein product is CASSLEAPGGPQHF.

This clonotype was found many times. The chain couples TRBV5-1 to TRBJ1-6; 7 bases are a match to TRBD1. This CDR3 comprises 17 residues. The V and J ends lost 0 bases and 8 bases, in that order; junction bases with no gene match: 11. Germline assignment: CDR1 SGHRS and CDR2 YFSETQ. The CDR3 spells CASSLDRGPAQDSPLHF. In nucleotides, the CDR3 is TGCGCCAGCAGCTTGGACAGGGGCCCGGCGCAGGATTCACCCCTCCACTTT.

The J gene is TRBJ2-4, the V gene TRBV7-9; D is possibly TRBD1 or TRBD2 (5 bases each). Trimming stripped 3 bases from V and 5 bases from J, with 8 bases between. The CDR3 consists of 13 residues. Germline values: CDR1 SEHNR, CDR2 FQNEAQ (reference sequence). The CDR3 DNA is TGTGCCAGCAGCTTGAGAGGGGAAAACATTCAGTACTTC. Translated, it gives CASSLRGENIQYF.

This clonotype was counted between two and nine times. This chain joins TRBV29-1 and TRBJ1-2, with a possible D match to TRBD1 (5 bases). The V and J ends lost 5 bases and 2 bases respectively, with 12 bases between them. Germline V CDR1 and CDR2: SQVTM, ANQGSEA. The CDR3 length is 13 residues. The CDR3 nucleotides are TGCAGCGTTAATCAGGGCCAAAACTATGGCTACACCTTC. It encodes CSVNQGQNYGYTF.

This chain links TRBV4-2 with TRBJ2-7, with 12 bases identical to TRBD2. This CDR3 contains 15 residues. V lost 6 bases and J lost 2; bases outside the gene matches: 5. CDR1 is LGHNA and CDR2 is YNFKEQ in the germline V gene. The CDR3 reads CASSPGLAGTYEQYF. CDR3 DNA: TGTGCCAGCAGTCCCGGACTAGCGGGGACCTACGAGCAGTACTTC.

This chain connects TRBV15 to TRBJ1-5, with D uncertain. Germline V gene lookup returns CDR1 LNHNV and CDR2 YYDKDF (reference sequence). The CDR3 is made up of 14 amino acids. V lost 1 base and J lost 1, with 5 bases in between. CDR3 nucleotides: TGTGCCACCAGCAGAGTGGGCAGCAATCAGCCCCAGCATTTT. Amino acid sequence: CATSRVGSNQPQHF.

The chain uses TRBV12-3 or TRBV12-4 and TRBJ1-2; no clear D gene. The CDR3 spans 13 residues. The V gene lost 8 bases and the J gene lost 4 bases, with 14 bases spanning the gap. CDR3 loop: CASASQRLYGYTF. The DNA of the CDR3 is TGTGCCAGCGCCTCCCAGCGCCTCTATGGCTACACCTTC.

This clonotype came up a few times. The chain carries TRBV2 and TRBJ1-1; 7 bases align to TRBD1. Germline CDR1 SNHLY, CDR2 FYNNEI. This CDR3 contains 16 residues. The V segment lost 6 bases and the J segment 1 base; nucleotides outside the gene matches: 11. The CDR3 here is CASSYSRGQTNTEAFF. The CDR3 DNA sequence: TGTGCCAGCAGCTATTCTCGGGGACAGACGAACACTGAAGCTTTCTTT.

In DNA form, the CDR3 reads TGTGCCAGCCTAAAGGAAATTGCGGCAGGGGGATGGGAGACCCAGTACTTC. Residues: CASLKEIAAGGWETQYF. This chain joins TRBV21-1 and TRBJ2-5; the table's D call, TRBD1, was not checked against the DNA. TRBV21-1 is recorded as a pseudogene. The CDR3 covers 17 residues.

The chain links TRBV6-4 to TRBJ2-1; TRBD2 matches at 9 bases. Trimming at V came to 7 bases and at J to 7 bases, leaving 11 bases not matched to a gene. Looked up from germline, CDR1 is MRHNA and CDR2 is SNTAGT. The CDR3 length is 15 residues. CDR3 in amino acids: CASKLLAGGVNEQFF. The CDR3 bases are TGTGCCAGCAAACTCCTGGCGGGGGGGGTAAATGAGCAGTTCTTC.

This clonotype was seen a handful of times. Here the CDR3 DNA reads TGCGCCAGCAGCCAACTACTCTTTTATGACAGGGGAGGCAACGAGCAGTACTTC. It encodes CASSQLLFYDRGGNEQYF. The genes are TRBV4-3 and TRBJ2-7, with 8 bases fitting TRBD1. V shed 2 bases and J 5 bases; nucleotides not matched to a gene: 17. There are 18 residues in the CDR3. Germline CDR1 is LGHNA and CDR2 is YSLEER.

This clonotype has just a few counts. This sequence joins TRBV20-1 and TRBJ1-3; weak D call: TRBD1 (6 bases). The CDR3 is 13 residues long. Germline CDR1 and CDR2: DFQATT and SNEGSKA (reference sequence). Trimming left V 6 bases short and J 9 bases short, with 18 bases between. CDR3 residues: CSAMRGGGVTIYF. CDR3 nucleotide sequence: TGCAGTGCGATGAGAGGGGGGGGAGTCACCATATATTTT.

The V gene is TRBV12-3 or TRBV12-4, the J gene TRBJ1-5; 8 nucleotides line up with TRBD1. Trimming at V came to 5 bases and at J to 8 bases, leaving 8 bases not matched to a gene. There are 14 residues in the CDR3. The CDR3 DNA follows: TGTGCCAGCAGTGTAGACCAGGGGGCTGAGCCCCAGCATTTT. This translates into CASSVDQGAEPQHF.

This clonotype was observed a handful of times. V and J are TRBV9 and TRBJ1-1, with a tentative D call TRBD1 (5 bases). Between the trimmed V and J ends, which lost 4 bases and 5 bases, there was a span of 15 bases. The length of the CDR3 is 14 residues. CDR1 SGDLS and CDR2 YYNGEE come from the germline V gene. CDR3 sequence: CASSPRGDETEAFF. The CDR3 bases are TGTGCCAGCAGCCCCCGGGGGGACGAAACTGAAGCTTTCTTT.

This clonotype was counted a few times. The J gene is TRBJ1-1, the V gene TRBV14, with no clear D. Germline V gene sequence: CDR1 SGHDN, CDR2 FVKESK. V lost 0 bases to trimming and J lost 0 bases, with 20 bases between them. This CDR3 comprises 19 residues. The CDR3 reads CASSQDMYRWSGMNTEAFF. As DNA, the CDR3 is TGTGCCAGCAGCCAAGATATGTACAGATGGTCCGGCATGAACACTGAAGCTTTCTTT.

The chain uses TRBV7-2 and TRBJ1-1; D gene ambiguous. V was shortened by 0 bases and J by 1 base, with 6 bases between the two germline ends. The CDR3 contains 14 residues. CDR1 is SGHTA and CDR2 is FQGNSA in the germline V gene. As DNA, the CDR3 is TGTGCCAGCAGCTTAGCGGCCTGGAACACTGAAGCTTTCTTT. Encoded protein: CASSLAAWNTEAFF.

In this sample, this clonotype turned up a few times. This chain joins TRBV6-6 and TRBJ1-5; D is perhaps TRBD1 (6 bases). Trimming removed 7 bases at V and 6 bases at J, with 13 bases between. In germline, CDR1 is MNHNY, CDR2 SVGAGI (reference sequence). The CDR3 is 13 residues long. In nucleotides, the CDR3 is TGTGCCAGCACTGAACAGGGTAGTCAGCCCCAGCATTTT. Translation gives CASTEQGSQPQHF.

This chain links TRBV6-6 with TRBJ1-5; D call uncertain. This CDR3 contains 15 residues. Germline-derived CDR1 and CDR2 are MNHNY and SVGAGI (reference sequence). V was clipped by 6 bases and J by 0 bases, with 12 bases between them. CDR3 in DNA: TGTGCCAGCAGCCCCAGATTTTATAGCAATCAGCCCCAGCATTTT. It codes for CASSPRFYSNQPQHF.

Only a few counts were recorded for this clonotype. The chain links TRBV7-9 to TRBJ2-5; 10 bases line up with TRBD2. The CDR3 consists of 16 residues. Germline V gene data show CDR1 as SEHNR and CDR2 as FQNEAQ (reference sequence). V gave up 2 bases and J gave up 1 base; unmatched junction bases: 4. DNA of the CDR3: TGTGCCAGCAGCTTACTGCTAGCGGGGGCCCAAGAGACCCAGTACTTC. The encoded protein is CASSLLLAGAQETQYF.